Below, 22 T cell receptor beta chains from the same sample are listed, as sequenced in a study of cytomegalovirus exposure and HLA in healthy donors. The PCR made use of 60 Vbeta and 13 Jbeta primers. Sequenced by immunoSEQ multiplex PCR; TCRdb stores in-frame clones only, minus some. The sample records about 140,000 clones, roughly 62% being singletons. The sequenced material came from PBMCs. All receptors derive from a man aged 60-69 years in good health and CMV-seronegative.

The genes are TRBV7-3 and TRBJ2-1, with TRBD2 matching over 8 bases. The V and J ends lost 2 bases and 0 bases, in that order; junction bases with no gene match: 3. CDR3 size: 16 residues. Germline assignment: CDR1 SGHTA and CDR2 FQGTGA. This CDR3 is CASSLGSGSSYNEQFF. The CDR3 region has the DNA TGTGCCAGCAGCTTAGGAAGCGGGAGCTCCTACAATGAGCAGTTCTTC.

This clone was observed a single time. This chain connects TRBV7-3 to TRBJ1-1, with a weak D call TRBD1 (5 bases). Germline V gene lookup returns CDR1 SGHTA and CDR2 FQGTGA. The CDR3 is 14 residues long. The germline V and J ends were trimmed by 3 bases and 5 bases, with 13 bases remaining between them. The CDR3 here is CASSLGGSQTEAFF. The CDR3 DNA sequence: TGTGCCAGCAGCTTGGGGGGGAGTCAGACTGAAGCTTTCTTT.

This clone has a single count. This chain joins TRBV19 and TRBJ1-1; TRBD1 is a possible D gene (6 bases). The germline V gene encodes CDR1 LNHDA and CDR2 SQIVND (reference sequence). Trimming cost V 4 bases and J 1 base, with 10 bases left between them. This CDR3 has 14 residues. CDR3 sequence (DNA): TGTGCCAGTAGTACCCGGACAGCGAACACTGAAGCTTTCTTT. Protein: CASSTRTANTEAFF.

The V and J genes are TRBV7-2 and TRBJ1-1; TRBD1 aligns across 9 bases. CDR1 is SGHTA and CDR2 is FQGNSA in the germline V gene. With V trimmed by 4 bases and J by 1 base, 1 base remained unmatched. The CDR3 has 14 amino acids. The CDR3 DNA reads as TGTGCCAGCAGCTGGGGACAGGGGAACACTGAAGCTTTCTTT. Residues: CASSWGQGNTEAFF.

CDR3 protein: CASSEGRDRTHTEAFF. The CDR3 DNA reads as TGTGCCAGCAGTGAAGGCCGGGACAGAACCCACACTGAAGCTTTCTTT. The V and J genes are TRBV6-1 and TRBJ1-1; 7 nucleotides align to TRBD1. The CDR3 is made up of 16 amino acids. Germline V gene lookup returns CDR1 MNHNS and CDR2 SASEGT. V dropped 1 base and J dropped 3; count of bases not matched to a gene: 8.

The CDR3 coding sequence is TGCGCCAGCAGTGACGGCGGGAGCCCCTACGAGCAGTACTTC. The encoded protein is CASSDGGSPYEQYF. The chain uses TRBV10-1 and TRBJ2-7; TRBD2 agrees at 7 bases. Germline V gives CDR1 WNHNN, CDR2 SYGVQD (reference sequence). This CDR3 spans 14 amino acids. The V gene end was trimmed by 3 bases and the J gene end by 2 bases; junction bases not matched to a gene: 4.

The gene calls are TRBV2 and TRBJ2-1, with TRBD2 matching over 12 bases. V lost 11 bases to trimming and J lost 8 bases; unmatched junction nucleotides: 7. The CDR3 runs 13 residues. Per germline, CDR1 SNHLY and CDR2 FYNNEI. For the CDR3, the DNA is TGTGCCGGTCTAGCGGGAGGGGTTGATGAGCAGTTCTTC. It translates to CAGLAGGVDEQFF. Drawing the rest from reference TRBV2 and TRBJ2-1, the complete variable domain is EPEVTQTPSHQVTQMGQEVILRCVPISNHLYFYWYRQILGQKVEFLVSFYNNEISEKSEIFDDQFSVERPDGSNFTLKIRSTKLEDSAMYFCAGLAGGVDEQFFGPGTRLTVL.

The chain employs TRBV5-4 and TRBJ2-3; the match to TRBD1 covers 9 bases. CDR1 is SGHNT and CDR2 is YYREEE in the germline V gene (reference sequence). The CDR3 is 15 residues long. The junction had 3 bases not matched to a gene; V was cut back by 0 bases and J by 4 bases. DNA of the CDR3: TGTGCCAGCAGCTTGGGGGACAGGGAGGCAGATACGCAGTATTTT. It encodes CASSLGDREADTQYF.

This sequence joins TRBV27 and TRBJ2-7, with 7 bases fitting TRBD2. Germline V gives CDR1 MNHEY, CDR2 SMNVEV (reference sequence). V was pared by 5 bases and J by 1 base, with 8 bases of the junction left unmatched. The CDR3 totals 15 residues. Written as DNA, the CDR3 is TGTGCCAGCAGTCTGGGGGGGAGGAGTTCCTACGAGCAGTACTTC. Protein product: CASSLGGRSSYEQYF.

The chain carries TRBV6-1 and TRBJ2-3, with 16 bases that match TRBD2. This CDR3 contains 20 residues. Germline assignment: CDR1 MNHNS and CDR2 SASEGT. Trimming at V came to 0 bases and at J to 3 bases, leaving 9 bases not matched to a gene. For the CDR3, the DNA is TGTGCCAGCAGTGAAGCGGGACTAGCGGGAGGGGTAGGAAAAACAGATACGCAGTATTTT. Translating gives CASSEAGLAGGVGKTDTQYF.

This clone was detected a few times. This chain links TRBV20-1 with TRBJ2-5; unclear D gene. The J call may be in error: the DNA end matches TRBJ2-7 better. CDR1 and CDR2 (germline): DFQATT, SNEGSKA (reference sequence). CDR3 length: 11 amino acids. The CDR3 reads CSAIDKYEQYF. The CDR3 nucleotides read TGCAGTGCTATAGACAAGTACGAGCAGTACTTC.

This rearrangement joins TRBV7-3 to TRBJ2-1; 9 bases are a match to TRBD2. From germline, CDR1 is SGHTA and CDR2 FQGTGA. V lost 1 base and J lost 7; bases outside the gene matches: 8. The CDR3 loop spans 16 amino acids. CDR3 DNA sequence: TGTGCCAGCAGCTTAAGGCGGCTAGCGGGAACGAATGAGCAGTTCTTC. This encodes CASSLRRLAGTNEQFF.

This rearrangement joins TRBV10-2 to TRBJ2-5, with a tentative D call TRBD1 (6 bases). The CDR3 loop spans 13 amino acids. The V and J ends lost 7 bases and 2 bases respectively, with 11 bases between them. Looked up from germline, CDR1 is WSHSY and CDR2 is SAAADI. CDR3 in amino acids: CASTIQGQETQYF. The CDR3 bases are TGCGCCAGCACCATACAGGGACAAGAGACCCAGTACTTC.

This clone was seen a handful of times. The chain links TRBV11-1 to TRBJ2-2; 7 positions match TRBD1. The germline CDR1 and CDR2 sequences are SGHAT and FQDESV (reference sequence). The CDR3 length is 15 residues. V was clipped by 5 bases and J by 6 bases; unmatched bases: 9. CDR3: CASSGRQGRAGELFF. The CDR3, as DNA: TGTGCCAGCAGCGGGCGACAGGGACGAGCCGGGGAGCTGTTTTTT.

This clone was counted between two and nine times. This chain joins TRBV29-1 and TRBJ2-7, with TRBD2 matching over 7 bases. CDR3 length: 13 residues. V shed 6 bases, J shed 6 bases, and the junction held 11 bases outside the gene matches. Germline values: CDR1 SQVTM, CDR2 ANQGSEA. CDR3: CSVEPAGWGEQYF. The CDR3 nucleotides read TGCAGCGTAGAACCAGCGGGATGGGGCGAGCAGTACTTC.

The chain employs TRBV19 and TRBJ1-2; 8 bases are shared with TRBD1. The junction had 9 bases not matched to a gene; V was cut back by 5 bases and J by 7 bases. CDR3 length: 14 amino acids. Germline values: CDR1 LNHDA, CDR2 SQIVND (reference sequence). The CDR3 coding sequence is TGTGCCAGTAGTGCGTTCGGGACAGGCTCTGGCTACACCTTC. It translates to CASSAFGTGSGYTF.

The chain employs TRBV2 and TRBJ2-5; TRBD2 aligns across 8 bases. The J segment lost 5 bases and the V segment lost 6 bases, leaving 11 bases of the junction unmatched. Germline V gives CDR1 SNHLY, CDR2 FYNNEI. The CDR3 is 15 amino acids. Here the CDR3 reads CASRGGLGPWETQYF. CDR3 nucleotide sequence: TGTGCCAGCAGGGGGGGACTAGGTCCGTGGGAGACCCAGTACTTC. The entire variable domain, with the rest obtained from reference TRBV2 and TRBJ2-5, is as follows: EPEVTQTPSHQVTQMGQEVILRCVPISNHLYFYWYRQILGQKVEFLVSFYNNEISEKSEIFDDQFSVERPDGSNFTLKIRSTKLEDSAMYFCASRGGLGPWETQYFGPGTRLLVL.

This clone has only a few counts. This chain joins TRBV2 and TRBJ2-7, with 7 bases matching TRBD1. CDR3 length: 13 amino acids. CDR1 and CDR2 (germline): SNHLY, FYNNEI. J gave up 5 bases and V 2 bases, and 3 bases lay outside the gene matches. This CDR3 is CASSERGRNEQYF. CDR3 nucleotide sequence: TGTGCCAGCAGTGAAAGGGGGCGAAACGAGCAGTACTTC.

In this sample, this clone turned up a few times. The chain links TRBV5-1 to TRBJ1-1; TRBD1 aligns across 7 bases. The CDR3 is 14 residues long. Losses at the gene ends were 4 bases for V and 1 base for J; bases not matched to a gene: 4. Germline CDR1 SGHRS, CDR2 YFSETQ. CDR3 amino acids: CASSTGTENTEAFF. The CDR3 DNA reads TGCGCCAGCAGCACAGGGACAGAGAACACTGAAGCTTTCTTT.

The V and J genes are TRBV7-9 and TRBJ2-1; 7 positions match TRBD2. The CDR3 extends over 14 amino acids. J gave up 3 bases and V 4 bases, and 3 bases lay outside the gene matches. Germline V lookup: CDR1 SEHNR, CDR2 FQNEAQ (reference sequence). This chain's CDR3 is CASSYRDYYNEQFF. The CDR3, as DNA: TGTGCCAGCAGCTACCGGGACTACTACAATGAGCAGTTCTTC.

This chain links TRBV6-5 with TRBJ2-5, with a weak D call TRBD2 (5 bases). Gene TRBJ2-7 matches the end of the DNA better, so the J call may be wrong. This CDR3 comprises 14 residues. CDR1 and CDR2 (germline): MNHEY, SVGAGI. The CDR3 bases are TGTGCCACCAGCGGTAGCCGAAGCTCCTACGAGCAGTACTTC. This gives the protein CATSGSRSSYEQYF.

This rearrangement joins TRBV9 to TRBJ1-4, with 10 nucleotides matching TRBD1. Trimming removed 3 bases from V and 8 bases from J; junction bases left unmatched: 7. Looked up from germline, CDR1 is SGDLS and CDR2 is YYNGEE. There are 15 residues in the CDR3. This CDR3 is CASSGTGTGEEKLFF. The CDR3 DNA sequence: TGTGCCAGCAGCGGGACCGGGACAGGGGAGGAAAAACTGTTTTTT.